These T cell receptor beta chains were read from a single sample in a study of blood T cell repertoires in COVID-19. Some clones are missing from TCRdb's copy, which holds only in-frame ones; the method was immunoSEQ multiplex PCR. The repertoire holds tens of thousands of clones, with 79% as singletons. The specimen was peripheral blood. The source of these receptors is a human donor in a cohort sampled during active COVID-19. Each CDR3 is given with its conserved first and last residue. Fields, in order: CDR3 DNA, CDR3 protein, clone size, D gene, J gene, V gene. The D gene is left open where the match is weak. Expanded clones get a size class; other rows say once, few or many, or leave the size out.

TGCGCCAGCAGCTTGGCGGGCAGGGACTACGAGCAGTACTTC | CASSLAGRDYEQYF | - | - | TRBJ2-7 | TRBV5-1
TGTGCCAGCAGGGGGAGGCAGGGAGTTAAGTACGAGCAGTACTTC | CASRGRQGVKYEQYF | - | - | TRBJ2-7 | TRBV5-6
TGCAGCGCTGGGGAGTCTGGGGCCAACGTCCTGACTTTC | CSAGESGANVLTF | - | - | TRBJ2-6 | TRBV29-1
TGTGCCAGCAGCCGATGGTCTGAAACGGGATATGGCTACACCTTC | CASSRWSETGYGYTF | - | - | TRBJ1-2 | TRBV14
TGTGCCTGGAGTCTAGCGGGAGGGCGGGGAGATACGCAGTATTTT | CAWSLAGGRGDTQYF | - | TRBD2 | TRBJ2-3 | TRBV30
TGTGCCAGCAGCTTTCTAGCGGGGAATTCCTACGAGCAGTACTTC | CASSFLAGNSYEQYF | - | TRBD2 | TRBJ2-7 | TRBV5-4
TGTGCCAGCAGCCCCGGACAGGGGTACGAGCAGTACTTC | CASSPGQGYEQYF | - | TRBD1 | TRBJ2-7 | TRBV7-6
TGCGCCAGCAGCTTGTCTGCCCAGGGCACTGAAGCTTTCTTT | CASSLSAQGTEAFF | - | - | TRBJ1-1 | TRBV5-1
TGTGCCAGCGGTCGACTAGCAGTCACAGATACGCAGTATTTT | CASGRLAVTDTQYF | - | TRBD2 | TRBJ2-3 | TRBV5-4
TGTGCCAGCAGCCCCGGCTTGGGTCAGGGGAACACTGAAGCTTTCTTT | CASSPGLGQGNTEAFF | many | - | TRBJ1-1 | TRBV5-6
TGTGCCAGCAGCCCGGGACTCCAGGACTACGAGCAGTACTTC | CASSPGLQDYEQYF | - | - | TRBJ2-7 | TRBV11-3
TGTGCCAGCAGCCCGACAGGGAACTATGGCTACACCTTC | CASSPTGNYGYTF | - | TRBD1 | TRBJ1-2 | TRBV5-4
TGCGCCAGCAGCTTGAGCTTGCGCGGGAACGAGCAGTACTTC | CASSLSLRGNEQYF | - | - | TRBJ2-7 | TRBV5-1
TGCGCCAGCAGCTTGGAAACGGGGAAAGAGACCCAGTACTTC | CASSLETGKETQYF | - | - | TRBJ2-5 | TRBV5-1
TGTGCCAGCAGCTTACGGGGGACTGAAGCTTTCTTT | CASSLRGTEAFF | - | - | TRBJ1-1 | TRBV7-8
TGTGCCAGCTCACCACAGGGAGCGGGAGTAGCAGATACGCAGTATTTT | CASSPQGAGVADTQYF | - | TRBD2 | TRBJ2-3 | TRBV18
TGCGCCAGCAGTGAAGGTCCACTACTTACCGGGGAGCTGTTTTTT | CASSEGPLLTGELFF | - | - | TRBJ2-2 | TRBV10-1
TGTGCTCGCAGACAGGGTAACACTGAAGCTTTCTTT | CARRQGNTEAFF | - | TRBD1 | TRBJ1-1 | TRBV28
TGTGCCAGCAGTCCGCGGTCGGCCCTGGATTCACCCCTCCACTTT | CASSPRSALDSPLHF | - | - | TRBJ1-6 | TRBV27
TGTGCCAGCAGCTTTCGCAGTACCACAGATACGCAGTATTTT | CASSFRSTTDTQYF | - | - | TRBJ2-3 | TRBV7-9
TGTGCCAGCTCACCACAGGAGTTGAGCTCCTACAATGAGCAGTTCTTC | CASSPQELSSYNEQFF | - | - | TRBJ2-1 | TRBV18
TGTGCCAGCAGCTTAGATCGCGGGAGGGCTGGTGAGCAGTTCTTC | CASSLDRGRAGEQFF | - | TRBD2 | TRBJ2-1 | TRBV11-2
TGTGCCAGCAGCTTAAGGGAGATTAGCACAGATACGCAGTATTTT | CASSLREISTDTQYF | once | - | TRBJ2-3 | TRBV7-8